The source of this T cell receptor (beta chain) is a study of TIL therapy for anti-PD-1-resistant metastatic lung cancer. Germline loops: CDR1 LGHNA, CDR2 YNFKEQ. This CDR3 contains 14 residues. The V and J ends lost 1 base and 1 base respectively, with 7 bases between them. The libraries were made with immunoSEQ v3. Libraries were prepared by immunoSEQ multiplex PCR; TCRdb keeps only in-frame clonotypes and omits some of them. This table holds over 25,000 clones, about two thirds found once. Time point reported: pre-treatment sample, taken before nivolumab and TIL therapy. The tumor samples were excised metastases, mostly pleural nodules or supraclavicular lymph nodes. Adults with stage 4 NSCLC were enrolled in a phase I trial. A note on this clone: Its antigen is undetermined.

General study results and limits: Compared with baseline intratumoral T cells, expanded TIL cultures were more clonal and less diverse (6% vs 31%).

This chain joins TRBV4-2 and TRBJ1-1; D remains ambiguous. Sequenced here: tumor tissue, sampled at baseline. This receptor was obtained from a person aged 30 to 80 with non-small cell lung cancer. The CDR3 is CASSQGARNTEAFF. In nucleotides, the CDR3 is TGTGCCAGCAGCCAAGGTGCACGGAACACTGAAGCTTTCTTT.